This T cell receptor beta chain was sequenced during a study of cytomegalovirus exposure and HLA in healthy donors (dated by TCRdb to 2015 to 2018). Looking at the study overall: An earlier analysis of a few hundred of the donors reported 276 Gb of sequence data and 90 million to 120 million unique TCR beta sequences obtained from about 179 million T cells. An early release that covered about 600 HLA-typed donors contained around 330 gigabases of sequencing data and some 87 million unique TCR sequences. The genetic ancestry cluster associated with self-reported Caucasian donors included over 65% of the 350 to 500 genotyped donors. The study aimed to test whether signatures of past pathogen exposure could be identified by cataloging public T cell receptors. The T cell repertoires of 550 to 850 subjects were profiled by immunosequencing and related to cytomegalovirus serostatus. A separate validation cohort of roughly 110 different subjects was used in addition to the roughly 620-subject first cohort. To predict cytomegalovirus infection status, the study combined high-throughput TCR immunosequencing, statistical association of individual TCRs with disease status, and machine learning. To study patterns of TCR occurrence, a later analysis re-analyzed previously published TCR beta repertoires from 666 donors and added high-resolution HLA genotyping. In the later analysis, no new phenotypic data were used to find candidate immune exposures; instead, reliance was placed on TCR beta sequences and their occurrence across donors. To decide whether each TCR beta V gene segment behaved as functional or pseudogenic, an earlier analysis of approximately 590 of the donors relied on high-throughput TCR beta sequencing. Donor age, sex, ethnicity and CMV serostatus were collected together with the repertoire data. A later genetic analysis took genome-wide SNP genotypes for about three fifths of the roughly 670 donors and used that subset as a discovery cohort. All discovery cohort repertoires had been generated using a single sequencing platform. HLA typing covered class I and class II loci at four-digit resolution. The number of donors typed differed by locus, with 629-630 for A, B, C, DRB1 and DQB1, around 560 for DQA1, approximately 570 for DPA1, and 472 for DPB1. Five DR-DQ haplotypes were handled as single units for association and clustering because linkage in the cohort was strong. On average, roughly 250,000 unique TCR beta nucleotide sequences were sequenced per donor among 350 to 400 genotyped donors of the cohort, with roughly 18% of those sequences being non-productive.

About this clone itself: The specificity of this receptor is unknown. No base quality information exists; no much larger clone differs at one position.

The cohort consisted of fewer than 700 healthy bone marrow donors. Cohort members were all nominally healthy when sampled, although unrecorded immune exposures were likely present. The donor tested CMV seronegative, placing the donor among the 350 or so seronegative members of the cohort. Each donor provided a peripheral blood sample, and peripheral blood mononuclear cells were used for TCR beta sequencing. The Qiagen DNeasy Blood Extraction Kit was used to extract genomic DNA from the blood cell samples. Taken from the germline V gene (reference sequence), the CDR1 and CDR2 loops are SEHNR and FQNEAQ. The germline V end is reduced by 3 bases and the J end by 6 bases; junction bases left unmatched: 13. Reading from cysteine to phenylalanine, the CDR3 counts 16 amino acids. Just CDR3 DNA is preserved here, 48 bases in frame from base 1. Results and caveats for the whole study, not just this receptor: Some IMGT-functional V segments, including TRBV6-2 and TRBV6-3, could not be told apart with the 87-base-pair reads, so those segments were excluded. In both the original and validation cohorts, the classifier was reported to diagnose cytomegalovirus status with high specificity and sensitivity. Most TCR sequences were observed very rarely across donors, whereas some public TCRs were present in many individuals. A further reported finding was that TCR beta sequences accurately predicted the HLA-A and HLA-B alleles for most subjects in the first cohort. An association between a missense DCLRE1C variant and V-gene and J-gene trimming of TCR beta chains was found in a later genetic analysis and replicated in an independent cohort. Most CMV-associated TCR beta chains appeared to be HLA-restricted in a later analysis, and the HLA associations seemed to be driven largely by CMV exposure. In an earlier analysis of 450 to 750 of the donors, most TCR beta V segments appeared in productive rearrangements about 87% or about 30% of the time, broadly matching IMGT annotations. In a later genetic analysis, fewer N-insertions in productive TCRs were reported among donors in an Asian-associated ancestry cluster than the roughly 700-donor mean. Because counts were too low, seventeen rarely observed V segments, including chromosome 9 orphons, were excluded from the earlier analysis of roughly 580 of the donors. A total of some 180 TCR beta chains were listed by the study as associated with cytomegalovirus. A later analysis associated 16,951 TCR beta sequences with specific HLA alleles at a false discovery rate of 0.05. The authors suggested that the approach could potentially be extended to other disease states and immunological phenotypes. The cohort was sequenced for TCR beta chains only, and without alpha or paired-chain data the features that could be detected were limited. A cluster of highly shared sequence variants was judged likely to represent a technical artifact of the sequencing pipeline. Linkage disequilibrium might explain the correlated functional status among segregating V segments, but an unknown experimental factor could not be ruled out. In vitro tests confirmed that a few of the cytomegalovirus-associated TCR beta chains recognize cytomegalovirus antigens. Because HLA typing was missing for some donors at each locus, association tests included only the typed subset. A later analysis found that HLA-associated TCR beta chains were more clonally expanded and had lower generation probabilities than equally common non-associated chains. When HLA alleles, especially DR and DQ, strongly co-occurred, attributing TCR associations to individual alleles was difficult. In a later analysis, the rate of TCR association differed among HLA loci, with DRB1 alleles having the most associated TCRs and HLA-C alleles having the fewest. The presence/absence analyses assumed that sequencing depth was roughly uniform across donors, and that assumption may not be true. For the cohort, immune exposure information was limited to CMV serostatus. According to a later analysis, parvovirus B19, influenza, CMV and Epstein-Barr virus appeared linked to several top co-occurrence clusters.

The library was built by means of the immunoSEQ multiplex PCR assay. The multiplex PCR relied on a mix of 60 forward primers for TCR Vbeta segments and 13 reverse primers for TCR Jbeta segments. Amplification of the CDR3 region of rearranged TCR beta genes was performed with a multiplex PCR assay on genomic DNA. The Illumina HiSeq System was used to sequence the amplified TCR beta libraries as 87-base-pair reads. For the original study's pipeline: In a later analysis, tens of millions of unique TCR beta chains were counted across the approximately 670 repertoires, and roughly 11 million of these chains were shared by at least two donors. A nearest-neighbor algorithm error-corrected the raw reads and collapsed the reads into unique sequences, merging closely related sequences to remove PCR and sequencing errors. To assign V, D and J gene segments, CDR3 sequences were aligned to IMGT reference sequences. For a sequence to be retained, a match of at least six nucleotides was required to both a V gene segment and a J gene segment. Rearrangements were called productive when the CDR3 lacked stop codons and stayed in frame with V and J; all others were non-productive. CDR3 was defined by IMGT convention, running from the second conserved V-encoded cysteine to the conserved J-encoded phenylalanine. The earlier analysis of about 500 of the donors excluded sequences that lacked an unambiguous match to a single V gene segment. An earlier analysis of under 750 of the donors called V segments functional above 56.7% productive rearrangements and segregating when the between-donor standard deviation exceeded 5%. To diagnose cytomegalovirus status from the catalog of TCR beta chain sequences, a statistical classification framework was built. V and J gene assignment, in a later analysis, came from comparing TCR nucleotide sequences with IMGT/GENE-DB human TR gene sequences. In a later analysis, CDR3 sequences and most-parsimonious VDJ recombination scenarios were assigned using the TCRdist pipeline. In a later analysis, each TCR beta chain was defined by its CDR3 amino acid sequence together with its V-gene family, and reads lacking a unique V-gene family were excluded. A later analysis removed 550 to 650 highly shared, low-generation-probability nucleotide sequences to deal with suspected cross-contamination and a sequencing artifact. For each public chain, a later analysis derived a clonal expansion index from normalized ranks of inferred template counts within each repertoire. A later analysis computed generation probabilities with a VDJ recombination model fitted to out-of-frame rearrangements, and checked the results against IGoR. In a later analysis, hypergeometric tests were used to score TCR-TCR, TCR-HLA and TCR-CMV co-occurrence, with a repertoire-size bias correction applied to TCR pairs. False discovery rates were estimated in a later analysis by permuting HLA or CMV assignments 20 times. A later analysis grouped co-occurring TCRs with DBSCAN, adding TCRdist sequence similarity when clustering within HLA-allele-positive subsets. Repertoires with fewer than 30,000 or more than 120,000 public chains, plus five repertoires with anomalous nucleotide sharing, were excluded from co-occurrence clustering. Imported from immuneACCESS, the table was reduced by TCRdb to in-frame sequences with V and J called. These copies leave out some clones; in studies compared against another copy, an unresolved V gene accounts for under half, and the cause of the remainder is not known. V, J and clone size derive from that table, while D and trimming were established from the DNA sequence. The sample table shows under 200,000 clones, and approximately 77% are seen once. Of the sample, approximately 1.6% falls within the top ten clones.

This sequence uses TRBV7-9 and TRBJ1-2; TRBD1 aligns with 7 central bases. This receptor was identified in a male donor in good health and CMV-seronegative. The sequencing input was PBMCs. The DNA sequence is given as TGTGCCAGCAGCTTGGCCGACAGGGTGATTACACATGGCTACACCTTC. It is translated as CASSLADRVITHGYTF.